These T cell receptor delta chains were read from a single sample in a study of gamma-delta chains in newborns, infants, children. With CATT, TCRdb re-called clones from the reads. The sample lists about 8,500 delta-chain clones; 3% to 4% were seen once. Input material: blood. All receptors come from a child who was a newborn, infant or young child, either healthy, febrile or measles-vaccinated (not recorded which). Each CDR3 is given with its conserved first and last residue. The D gene is left open where the match is weak. Size is stated for part of the rows, as once, few or many counts, or as a class when the clone is expanded.

TRDV2	TRDJ3	TRDD3	medium-sized	CACDTVGYGSWDTRQMFF	TGTGCCTGTGACACCGTGGGATACGGATCCTGGGACACCCGACAGATGTTTTTC
TRDV2	TRDJ1	TRDD3	medium-sized	CACDTVGGYTDKLIF	TGTGCCTGTGACACCGTGGGGGGATACACCGATAAACTCATCTTT
TRDV2	TRDJ3	-	-	CACDEIRGTDSWDTRQVFF	TGTGCCTGTGACGAGATACGCGGTACCGACTCCTGGGACACCCGACAGGTGTTTTTC
TRDV2	TRDJ3	TRDD3	few	CACDTVWGIWDARQMFF	TGTGCCTGTGACACCGTCTGGGGGATATGGGACGCCCGACAGATGTTTTTC
TRDV2	TRDJ1	TRDD3	medium-sized	CACDTVGGGYDKLIF	TGTGCCTGTGACACCGTAGGTGGGGGATACGATAAACTCATCTTT
TRDV1	TRDJ1	-	few	CALGGLLTDKLIF	TGTGCTCTTGGGGGTTTACTCACCGATAAACTCATCTTT
TRDV2	TRDJ1	TRDD3	few	CACDILGDTPDKLIF	TGTGCCTGTGACATACTGGGGGATACACCCGATAAACTCATCTTT
TRDV2	TRDJ3	TRDD3	few	CACDPLGATDTRQMFF	TGTGCCTGTGACCCACTGGGGGCTACGGACACCCGCCAGATGTTTTTC
TRDV1	TRDJ1	TRDD3	-	CALGEGPLLGATDKLIF	TGTGCTCTTGGGGAAGGGCCGCTACTGGGGGCCACCGATAAACTCATCTTT
TRDV2	TRDJ3	TRDD3	-	CACDLLGDTGWDTRQMFF	TGTGCCTGTGACTTACTGGGGGATACCGGCTGGGACACCCGACAGATGTTTTTC
TRDV2	TRDJ1	TRDD3	few	CACDVLGDTADKLIF	TGTGCCTGTGACGTACTGGGGGATACGGCCGATAAACTCATCTTT
TRDV2	TRDJ3	TRDD3	few	CACDTSGGYTSSWDTRQMFF	TGTGCCTGTGACACGAGTGGGGGATACACGAGCTCCTGGGACACCCGACAGATGTTTTTC
TRDV2	TRDJ3	TRDD3	medium-sized	CACDILMGDFWDTRQMFF	TGTGCCTGTGACATCCTGATGGGGGATTTCTGGGACACCCGACAGATGTTTTTC
TRDV2	TRDJ3	TRDD3	medium-sized	CACDTIAGDSGSWDTRQMFF	TGTGCCTGTGACACCATTGCGGGGGATAGTGGGTCCTGGGACACCCGACAGATGTTTTTC
TRDV2	TRDJ3	TRDD3	-	CARDPVLGDKSSWDTRQMFF	TGTGCCCGTGACCCGGTACTGGGGGATAAAAGCTCCTGGGACACCCGACAGATGTTTTTC
TRDV2	TRDJ1	TRDD3	-	CACAGGSPITDKLIF	TGTGCCTGTGCTGGGGGATCCCCGATCACCGATAAACTCATCTTT
TRDV2	TRDJ3	TRDD3	medium-sized	CACDTVDWGLGGWDTRQMFF	TGTGCCTGTGACACCGTGGACTGGGGACTCGGAGGCTGGGACACCCGACAGATGTTTTTC
TRDV2	TRDJ1	TRDD3	few	CACDTLNLGDTDKLIF	TGTGCCTGTGACACCCTAAACCTGGGGGACACCGATAAACTCATCTTT
TRDV2	TRDJ3	-	-	CAFDTIGGSWDTRQMFF	TGTGCCTTTGACACTATCGGGGGATCCTGGGACACCCGACAGATGTTTTTC
TRDV2	TRDJ3	TRDD3	-	CACDTGGYASSWDTRQTFF	TGTGCCTGTGACACTGGGGGATACGCCAGCTCCTGGGACACCCGACAGACGTTTTTC
TRDV2	TRDJ3	TRDD3	-	CARDTAFGGYSTWDTRQMFF	TGTGCCCGTGACACCGCTTTTGGGGGATATTCGACCTGGGACACCCGACAGATGTTTTTC
TRDV2	TRDJ3	TRDD3	few	CACDILGDGAWDTRQMFF	TGTGCCTGTGACATACTGGGGGATGGGGCCTGGGACACCCGACAGATGTTTTTC
TRAV29/DV5	TRDJ3	-	-	CAASVRIFRDTRQMFF	TGTGCAGCAAGCGTTCGGATATTCAGGGACACCCGACAGATGTTTTTC
TRDV2	TRDJ3	TRDD3	-	CACDLLGATSWDTRQMFF	TGTGCCTGTGACCTACTGGGGGCTACCTCCTGGGACACCCGACAGATGTTTTTC
TRDV2	TRDJ3	TRDD3	-	CACDTGDLLGLSSWDTRQMFF	TGTGCCTGTGACACCGGTGACCTACTGGGGCTCAGCTCCTGGGACACCCGACAGATGTTTTTC
TRDV2	TRDJ3	TRDD3	few	CACDKVLGDTTWDTRQMFF	TGCGCCTGTGACAAGGTACTGGGGGATACCACCTGGGACACCCGACAGATGTTTTTC
TRDV2	TRDJ1	TRDD3	medium-sized	CACDVLGDKARDKLIF	TGTGCCTGTGACGTACTGGGGGATAAAGCCCGCGATAAACTCATCTTT
TRDV2	TRDJ1	-	medium-sized	CACDTVGGHTDKLIF	TGTGCCTGTGACACCGTTGGGGGTCACACCGATAAACTCATCTTT